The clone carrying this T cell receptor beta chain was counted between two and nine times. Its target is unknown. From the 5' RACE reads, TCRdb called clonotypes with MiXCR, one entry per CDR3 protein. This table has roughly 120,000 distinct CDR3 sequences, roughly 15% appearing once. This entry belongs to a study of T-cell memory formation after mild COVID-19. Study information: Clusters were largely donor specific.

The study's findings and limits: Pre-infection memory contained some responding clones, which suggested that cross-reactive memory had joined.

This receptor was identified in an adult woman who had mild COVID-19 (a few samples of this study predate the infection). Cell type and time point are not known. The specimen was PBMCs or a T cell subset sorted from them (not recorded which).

The CDR3 region is CASSLDAGLSTDTQYF. The CDR3 DNA reads as TGTGCCAGCAGTTTAGATGCGGGGCTTAGCACAGATACGCAGTATTTT. J is TRBJ2-3 and V is TRBV12-3 or TRBV12-4, with D maybe TRBD2 (6 bases). This CDR3 is 16 amino acids long. V shed 1 base and J shed 0 bases, with 11 bases lying between them.